This T cell receptor beta chain derives from a study of blood T cell repertoires in COVID-19. In the study overall: Sites across the United States, Italy and Spain contributed samples from acute and convalescent COVID-19. The cDNA or gDNA used as material had been derived from T cells, B-cell-depleted T cells, or PBMCs.

Original processing notes: Amplifying reference gene primers gave estimates of nucleated cell counts. Profiled with immunoSEQ multiplex PCR; TCRdb holds only in-frame clones, not every one. V and J calls plus clone size are reproduced from that table; the DNA served to infer D and trimming. This sample has tens of thousands of clones, with 90% found just once. V shed 0 bases, J shed 8 bases, and the junction held 24 bases outside the gene matches. The CDR3 is 21 residues long. Per the germline V gene, CDR1 is LGHDT and CDR2 is YNNKEL (reference sequence). The sequenced material came from peripheral blood. The TCR originated in a human donor in a cohort sampled during active COVID-19. The chain links TRBV3-1 (or the pseudogene TRBV3-2) to TRBJ2-1, with 8 bases fitting TRBD2. The CDR3 sequence: CASSQEGVPGVAGKAADEQFF. The CDR3 DNA sequence: TGTGCCAGCAGCCAAGAGGGAGTGCCAGGGGTAGCGGGAAAGGCAGCCGATGAGCAGTTCTTC.